This T cell receptor beta chain was obtained from a study of early T cells in non-severe SARS-CoV-2 infection. Findings and limits, study-wide: Anti-spike CD8 responses were favored in VDJdb matching, and private and CD4 specificities were missed.

The CDR3 has 18 amino acids. CDR1 is ENHRY, CDR2 SYGVKD, per germline. The ends lost 5 bases at V and 5 bases at J; junction bases unmatched: 19. TCRdb reprocessed the 5' RACE reads with MiXCR, giving one entry per CDR3 protein. Here the sample spans approximately 120,000 distinct CDR3 sequences, more than 13% being singletons. This clonotype was observed a few times. Antigen specificity is unknown. Sequencing input: whole blood. The sequence was obtained from an adult who was a healthcare worker with PCR-confirmed SARS-CoV-2 infection or an uninfected control (not recorded which). The chain joins TRBV10-3 to TRBJ1-1; 8 bases line up with TRBD1. CDR3 protein: CAISQIGTGGSRITEAFF. In nucleotides, the CDR3 is TGTGCCATCAGTCAAATAGGGACAGGCGGGTCGCGGATAACTGAAGCTTTCTTT.